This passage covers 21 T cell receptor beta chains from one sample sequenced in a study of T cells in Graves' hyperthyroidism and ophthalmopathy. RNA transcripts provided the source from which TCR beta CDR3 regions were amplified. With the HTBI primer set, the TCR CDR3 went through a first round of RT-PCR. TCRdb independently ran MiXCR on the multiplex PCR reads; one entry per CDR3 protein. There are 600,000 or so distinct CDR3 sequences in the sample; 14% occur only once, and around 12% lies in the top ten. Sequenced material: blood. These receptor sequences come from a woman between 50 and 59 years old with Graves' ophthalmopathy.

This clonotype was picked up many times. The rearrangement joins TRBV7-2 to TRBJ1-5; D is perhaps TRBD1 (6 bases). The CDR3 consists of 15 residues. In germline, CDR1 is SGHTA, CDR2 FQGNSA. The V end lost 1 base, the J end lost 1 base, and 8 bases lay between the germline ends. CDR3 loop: CASSLERGSNQPQHF. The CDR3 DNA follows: TGTGCCAGCAGCTTAGAGAGGGGGAGCAATCAGCCCCAGCATTTT. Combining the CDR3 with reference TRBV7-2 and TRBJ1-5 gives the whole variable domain GAGVSQSPSNKVTEKGKDVELRCDPISGHTALYWYRQSLGQGLEFLIYFQGNSAPDKSGLPSDRFSAERTGGSVSTLTIQRTQQEDSAVYLCASSLERGSNQPQHFGDGTRLSIL.

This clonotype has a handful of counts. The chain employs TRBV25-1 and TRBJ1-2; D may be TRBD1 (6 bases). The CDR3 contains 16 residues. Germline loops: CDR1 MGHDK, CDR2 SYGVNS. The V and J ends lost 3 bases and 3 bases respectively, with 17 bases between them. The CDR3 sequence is CASSDFVGRGHYGYTF. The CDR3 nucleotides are TGTGCCAGCAGTGATTTTGTAGGCAGGGGCCACTATGGCTACACCTTC.

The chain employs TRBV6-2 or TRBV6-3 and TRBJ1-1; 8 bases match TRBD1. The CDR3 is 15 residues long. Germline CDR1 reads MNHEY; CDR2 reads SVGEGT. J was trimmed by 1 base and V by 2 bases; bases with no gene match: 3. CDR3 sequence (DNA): TGTGCCAGCAGTTACGCTGGGACAGGGAACACTGAAGCTTTCTTT. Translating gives CASSYAGTGNTEAFF.

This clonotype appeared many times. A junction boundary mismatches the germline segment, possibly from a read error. The CDR3 sequence is CASRLDYGSYEQYF. The CDR3 DNA follows: TGCGCCAGCAGGTTGGATTACGGCTCCTACGAGCAGTACTTC. The chain carries TRBV5-1 and TRBJ2-7; D call uncertain. The CDR3 sequence is 14 residues long. Germline V gene data show CDR1 as SGHRS and CDR2 as YFSETQ. The full variable domain, its missing parts supplied by reference TRBV5-1 and TRBJ2-7, is KAGVTQTPRYLIKTRGQQVTLSCSPISGHRSVSWYQQTPGQGLQFLFEYFSETQRNKGNFPGRFSGRQFSNSRSEMNVSTLELGDSALYLCASRLDYGSYEQYFGPGTRLTVT.

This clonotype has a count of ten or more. DNA for the CDR3: TGTGCCAGCTCATCGGACAGTTCGGATGAGCAGTTCTTC. This sequence encodes CASSSDSSDEQFF. This chain joins TRBV18 and TRBJ2-1; maybe TRBD1 (6 bases). Trimming pared 5 bases from V and 8 bases from J, leaving 13 bases between. CDR3 length: 13 amino acids. Germline CDR1 is KGHSH and CDR2 is LQKENI.

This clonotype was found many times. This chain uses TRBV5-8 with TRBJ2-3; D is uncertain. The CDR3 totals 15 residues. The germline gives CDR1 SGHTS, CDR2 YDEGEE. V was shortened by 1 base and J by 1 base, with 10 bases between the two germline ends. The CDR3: CASSLSVTRTDTQYF. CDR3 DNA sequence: TGTGCCAGCAGCTTGTCGGTAACTCGCACAGATACGCAGTATTTT.

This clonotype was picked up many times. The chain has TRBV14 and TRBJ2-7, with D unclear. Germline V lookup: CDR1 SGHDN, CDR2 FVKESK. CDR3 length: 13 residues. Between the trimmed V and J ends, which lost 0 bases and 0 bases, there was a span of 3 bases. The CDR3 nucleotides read TGTGCCAGCAGCCAAGACACCTCCTACGAGCAGTACTTC. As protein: CASSQDTSYEQYF.

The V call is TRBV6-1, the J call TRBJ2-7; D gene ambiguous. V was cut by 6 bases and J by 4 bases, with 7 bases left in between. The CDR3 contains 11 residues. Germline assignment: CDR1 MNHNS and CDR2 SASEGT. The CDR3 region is CASRESYEQYF. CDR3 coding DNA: TGTGCCAGCAGAGAGAGTTACGAGCAGTACTTC.

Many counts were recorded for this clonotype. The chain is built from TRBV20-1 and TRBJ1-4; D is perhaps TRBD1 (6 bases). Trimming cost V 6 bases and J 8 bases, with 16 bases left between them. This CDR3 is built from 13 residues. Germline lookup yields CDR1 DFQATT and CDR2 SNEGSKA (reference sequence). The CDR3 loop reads CSAPRQVGEKLFF. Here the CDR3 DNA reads TGCAGTGCGCCAAGACAGGTCGGGGAAAAACTGTTTTTT.

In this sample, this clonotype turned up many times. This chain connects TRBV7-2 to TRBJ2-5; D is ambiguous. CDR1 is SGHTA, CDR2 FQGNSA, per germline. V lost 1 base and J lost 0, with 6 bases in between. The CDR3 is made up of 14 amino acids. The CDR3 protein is CASSLGSYQETQYF. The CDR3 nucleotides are TGTGCCAGCAGCTTAGGGTCGTACCAAGAGACCCAGTACTTC.

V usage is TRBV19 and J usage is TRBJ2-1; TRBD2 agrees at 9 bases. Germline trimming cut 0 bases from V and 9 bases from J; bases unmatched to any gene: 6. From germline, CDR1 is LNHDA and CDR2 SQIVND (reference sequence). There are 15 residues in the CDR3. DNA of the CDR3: TGTGCCAGTAGTATAGACCTAGCGGGAACCGTTGAGCAGTTCTTC. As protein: CASSIDLAGTVEQFF. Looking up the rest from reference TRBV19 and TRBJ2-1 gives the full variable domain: DGGITQSPKYLFRKEGQNVTLSCEQNLNHDAMYWYRQDPGQGLRLIYYSQIVNDFQKGDIAEGYSVSREKKESFPLTVTSAQKNPTAFYLCASSIDLAGTVEQFFGPGTRLTVL.

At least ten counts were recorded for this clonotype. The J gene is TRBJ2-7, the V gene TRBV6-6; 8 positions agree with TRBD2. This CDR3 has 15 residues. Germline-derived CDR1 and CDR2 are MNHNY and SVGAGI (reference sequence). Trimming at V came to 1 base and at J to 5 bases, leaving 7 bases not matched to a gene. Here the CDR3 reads CASSYWKRETNEQYF. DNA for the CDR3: TGTGCCAGCAGTTACTGGAAGCGGGAGACGAACGAGCAGTACTTC.

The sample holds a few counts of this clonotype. The CDR3, as DNA: TGTGCCAGCACCAGGACAGCAACTAATGAAAAACTGTTTTTT. Encoded protein: CASTRTATNEKLFF. The rearrangement uses TRBV6-1 and TRBJ1-4; tentatively, D is TRBD1 (6 bases). The V end was cut by 7 bases, the J end by 0 bases, with 9 bases between. There are 14 residues in the CDR3. The germline gives CDR1 MNHNS, CDR2 SASEGT.

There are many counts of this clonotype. CDR3 coding DNA: TGTGCCAGCAGCCTCGGGACAGGGGTTCGGGGCTACACCTTC. Its translation: CASSLGTGVRGYTF. The chain uses TRBV13 and TRBJ1-2; 10 nucleotides match TRBD1. The CDR3 covers 14 residues. Germline CDR1 is PRHDT and CDR2 is FYEKMQ (reference sequence). Trimming took 5 bases from V and 8 from J; bases not matched to a gene: 8. The variable domain in full, completed from reference TRBV13 and TRBJ1-2, reads AAGVIQSPRHLIKEKRETATLKCYPIPRHDTVYWYQQGPGQDPQFLISFYEKMQSDKGSIPDRFSAQQFSDYHSELNMSSLELGDSALYFCASSLGTGVRGYTFGSGTRLTVV.

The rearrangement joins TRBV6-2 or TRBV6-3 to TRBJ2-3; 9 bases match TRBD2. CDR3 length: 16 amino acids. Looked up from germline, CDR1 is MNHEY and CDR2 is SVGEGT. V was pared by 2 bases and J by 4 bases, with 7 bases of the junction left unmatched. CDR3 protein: CASSYGASGNSDTQYF. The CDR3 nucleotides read TGTGCCAGCAGTTACGGAGCTAGCGGGAACTCAGATACGCAGTATTTT.

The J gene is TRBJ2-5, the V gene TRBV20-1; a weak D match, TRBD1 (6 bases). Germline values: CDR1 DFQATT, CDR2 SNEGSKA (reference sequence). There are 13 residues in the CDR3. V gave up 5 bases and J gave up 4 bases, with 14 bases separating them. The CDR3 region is CSAPALGAETQYF. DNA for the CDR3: TGCAGTGCTCCTGCCCTGGGGGCAGAGACCCAGTACTTC.

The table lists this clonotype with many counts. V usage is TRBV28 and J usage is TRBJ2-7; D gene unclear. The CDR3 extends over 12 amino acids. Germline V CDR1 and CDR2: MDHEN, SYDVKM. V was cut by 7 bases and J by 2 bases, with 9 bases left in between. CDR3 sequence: CASKASPYEQYF. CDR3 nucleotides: TGTGCCAGCAAAGCTTCCCCCTACGAGCAGTACTTC. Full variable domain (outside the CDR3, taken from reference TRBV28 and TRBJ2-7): DVKVTQSSRYLVKRTGEKVFLECVQDMDHENMFWYRQDPGLGLRLIYFSYDVKMKEKGDIPEGYSVSREKKERFSLILESASTNQTSMYLCASKASPYEQYFGPGTRLTVT.

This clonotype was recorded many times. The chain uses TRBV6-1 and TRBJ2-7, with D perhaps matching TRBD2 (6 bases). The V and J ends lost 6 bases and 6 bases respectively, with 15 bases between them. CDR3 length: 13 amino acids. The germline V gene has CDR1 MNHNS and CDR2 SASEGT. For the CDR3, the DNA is TGTGCCAGCAGCCCCCGGACTACCCTCGAGCAGTACTTC. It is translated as CASSPRTTLEQYF.

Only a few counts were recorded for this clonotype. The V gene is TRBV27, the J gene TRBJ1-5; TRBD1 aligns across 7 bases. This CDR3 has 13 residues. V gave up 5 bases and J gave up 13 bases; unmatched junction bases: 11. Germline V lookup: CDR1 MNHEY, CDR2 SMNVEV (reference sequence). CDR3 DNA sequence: TGTGCCAGCAGTCTACACCCCGGGACAGAGCAGCATTTT. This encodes CASSLHPGTEQHF.

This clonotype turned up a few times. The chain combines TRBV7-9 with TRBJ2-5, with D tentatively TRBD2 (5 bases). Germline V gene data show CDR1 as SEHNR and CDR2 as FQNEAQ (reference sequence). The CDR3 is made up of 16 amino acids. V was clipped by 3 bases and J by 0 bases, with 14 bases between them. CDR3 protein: CASSFPSGSYQETQYF. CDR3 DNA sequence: TGTGCCAGCAGCTTTCCTTCGGGGTCGTACCAAGAGACCCAGTACTTC.

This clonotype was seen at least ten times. The CDR3 DNA reads as TGTGCCAGCAGCAACCGACTAGCGGCAAAGACTAGCTCCTACGAGCAGTACTTC. It specifies CASSNRLAAKTSSYEQYF. The chain is built from TRBV7-8 and TRBJ2-7; TRBD2 agrees at 9 bases. The CDR3 has 18 amino acids. Germline trimming cut 5 bases from V and 0 bases from J; bases unmatched to any gene: 14. Germline lookup yields CDR1 SGHVS and CDR2 FQNEAQ.